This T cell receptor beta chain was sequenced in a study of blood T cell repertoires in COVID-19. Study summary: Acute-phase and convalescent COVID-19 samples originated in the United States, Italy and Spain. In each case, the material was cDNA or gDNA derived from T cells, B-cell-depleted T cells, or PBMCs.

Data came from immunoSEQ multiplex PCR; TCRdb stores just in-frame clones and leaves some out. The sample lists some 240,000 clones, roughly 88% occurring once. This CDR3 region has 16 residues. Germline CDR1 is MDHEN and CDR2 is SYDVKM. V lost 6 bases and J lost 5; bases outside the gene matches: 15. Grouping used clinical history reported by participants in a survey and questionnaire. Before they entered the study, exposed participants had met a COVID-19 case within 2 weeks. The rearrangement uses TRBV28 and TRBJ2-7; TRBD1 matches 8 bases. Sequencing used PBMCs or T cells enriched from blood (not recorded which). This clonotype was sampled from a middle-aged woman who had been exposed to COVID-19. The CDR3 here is CASSSPTGGRSNEQYF. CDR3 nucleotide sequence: TGTGCCAGCAGCTCTCCCACAGGGGGACGGTCTAACGAGCAGTACTTC.